This T cell receptor (beta chain) comes out of a study of T cells in Graves' hyperthyroidism and ophthalmopathy. Amplified TCR beta CDR3 regions came from RNA transcripts. The HTBI primer set drove a first-round RT-PCR of the TCR CDR3. MiXCR was run by TCRdb on the multiplex PCR reads, yielding one entry per CDR3 protein. The sample includes about 360,000 distinct CDR3 sequences, roughly an eighth of them seen just once. This clonotype was found a few times. Antigen: not known. Study results and caveats: Peripheral blood also featured most of the thyroid clonotypes expanded above 0.001. Ophthalmopathy onset followed model prediction by a median around six months.

The length of the CDR3 is 16 residues. Germline loops: CDR1 LGHNA, CDR2 YNFKEQ. The trim removed 3 bases at V and 5 bases at J, leaving 9 bases unmatched. Hyperthyroidism was newly diagnosed in patients aged 18 to 65 (duration under 2 months). A patient was excluded if there was uncontrolled infection, other autoimmune disease, pregnancy or lactation. Sequencing input: blood. The source is a woman aged 18-29 years with Graves' hyperthyroidism. V and J are TRBV4-2 and TRBJ2-1; 8 bases are a match to TRBD1. The CDR3 is CASSQATGVGNNEQFF. The DNA of the CDR3 is TGTGCCAGCAGCCAGGCGACAGGGGTCGGCAACAATGAGCAGTTCTTC.